Shown below are 27 T cell receptor beta chains from a single sample sequenced in a study of shared clonotypes between healthy human individuals. Sequenced by immunoSEQ multiplex PCR; TCRdb stores in-frame clones only, minus some. The table has roughly 850,000 clones, 90% to 98% seen once; the top ten hold about 0.22%. Naive CD8 cells, CD45RO-negative and positively selected for CCR7, excluded terminally differentiated effector memory CD45RA+ cells. Sequenced sample: naive CD8+ T cells sorted from blood. The receptors derive from a man between 25 and 39 years old in good health.

The chain joins TRBV7-9 to TRBJ2-3, with D possibly being TRBD2 (5 bases). The germline V gene has CDR1 SEHNR and CDR2 FQNEAQ (reference sequence). The CDR3 is 13 amino acids. V was cut by 4 bases and J by 1 base, with 6 bases left in between. The CDR3 is CASSSAGTDTQYF. The CDR3 nucleotides are TGTGCCAGCAGCTCAGCGGGCACAGATACGCAGTATTTT.

The chain carries TRBV27 and TRBJ2-2; tentatively, D is TRBD1 (7 bases). The length of the CDR3 is 16 residues. V was shortened by 2 bases and J by 4 bases, with 14 bases between the two germline ends. Germline assignment: CDR1 MNHEY and CDR2 SMNVEV (reference sequence). The CDR3 protein is CASSLVGGTVTGELFF. In nucleotides, the CDR3 is TGTGCCAGCAGTTTAGTCGGCGGGACAGTCACCGGGGAGCTGTTTTTT.

On this clone itself: This sample includes further DNA sequences coding for the same CDR3. The chain employs TRBV19 and TRBJ1-5; D gene uncertain. This CDR3 has 12 amino acids. Looked up from germline, CDR1 is LNHDA and CDR2 is SQIVND (reference sequence). V lost 1 base and J 7 bases, leaving 5 bases between the germline ends. The CDR3 protein is CASSIGGQPQHF. For the CDR3, the DNA is TGTGCCAGTAGTATAGGGGGACAGCCCCAGCATTTT.

V gene TRBV6-5 combines with J gene TRBJ2-7; D is tentatively TRBD1 or TRBD2 (6 bases each). Germline assignment: CDR1 MNHEY and CDR2 SVGAGI. Trimming stripped 5 bases from V and 5 bases from J, with 13 bases between. The CDR3 is 13 amino acids. The CDR3 here is CASSTGGQDEQYF. The CDR3 coding sequence is TGTGCCAGCAGTACCGGGGGCCAGGACGAGCAGTACTTC.

The chain links TRBV9 to TRBJ2-7, with 15 positions matching TRBD2. The CDR3 contains 16 residues. The ends lost 4 bases at V and 3 bases at J; junction bases unmatched: 5. Germline loops: CDR1 SGDLS, CDR2 YYNGEE. CDR3 sequence (DNA): TGTGCCAGCAGCCCAGGACTAGCGGGAGGGTACTACGAGCAGTACTTC. It specifies CASSPGLAGGYYEQYF.

The chain has TRBV14 and TRBJ2-5; 8 bases line up with TRBD2. The junction had 5 bases not matched to a gene; V was cut back by 0 bases and J by 5 bases. The germline gives CDR1 SGHDN, CDR2 FVKESK. The CDR3 is 15 residues long. CDR3 nucleotide sequence: TGTGCCAGCAGCCAAGAGTTTACGGGAGGGGAGACCCAGTACTTC. This translates into CASSQEFTGGETQYF.

The chain has TRBV4-1 and TRBJ2-7; D is perhaps TRBD1 (7 bases). The CDR3 extends over 15 amino acids. V lost 4 bases and J lost 2, with 15 bases in between. Per the germline V gene, CDR1 is MGHRA and CDR2 is YSYEKL. The CDR3 DNA follows: TGCGCCAGCAGCCCGAGGTCAGGGGGGACCTACGAGCAGTACTTC. This translates into CASSPRSGGTYEQYF.

The chain couples TRBV11-2 to TRBJ2-7; D is possibly TRBD1 (6 bases). This CDR3 region has 12 residues. Trimming removed 5 bases at V and 6 bases at J, with 11 bases between. The germline gives CDR1 SGHAT, CDR2 FQNNGV. CDR3 sequence (DNA): TGTGCCAGCAGCCAGACAGGTTCCGAGCAGTACTTC. This translates into CASSQTGSEQYF. The whole variable domain, filled in from reference TRBV11-2 and TRBJ2-7, reads EAGVAQSPRYKIIEKRQSVAFWCNPISGHATLYWYQQILGQGPKLLIQFQNNGVVDDSQLPKDRFSAERLKGVDSTLKIQPAKLEDSAVYLCASSQTGSEQYFGPGTRLTVT.

This rearrangement joins TRBV5-6 to TRBJ1-1, with 9 nucleotides matching TRBD1. Losses at the gene ends were 1 base for V and 8 bases for J; bases not matched to a gene: 6. From germline, CDR1 is SGHDT and CDR2 YYEEEE. The CDR3 has 14 residues. CDR3 in DNA: TGTGCCAGCAGCTTGCTGGAGACAGGGGGAGAAGCTTTCTTT. Its translation: CASSLLETGGEAFF.

This sequence joins TRBV7-9 and TRBJ2-5; a possible D gene is TRBD2 (5 bases). The CDR3 extends over 17 amino acids. Germline assignment: CDR1 SEHNR and CDR2 FQNEAQ (reference sequence). Between the trimmed V and J ends, which lost 5 bases and 1 base, there was a span of 20 bases. The CDR3 is CASSPDYDRAFQETQYF. As DNA, the CDR3 is TGTGCCAGCAGCCCCGACTATGACCGGGCCTTCCAAGAGACCCAGTACTTC.

The gene calls are TRBV27 and TRBJ2-1, with 8 nucleotides matching TRBD2. This CDR3 region has 15 residues. The germline gives CDR1 MNHEY, CDR2 SMNVEV (reference sequence). J was trimmed by 2 bases and V by 2 bases; bases with no gene match: 2. The CDR3 bases are TGTGCCAGCAGTTTAGGGCGGGGGGCCTACAATGAGCAGTTCTTC. Translating gives CASSLGRGAYNEQFF.

The chain couples TRBV7-7 to TRBJ2-2, with no clear D. Trimming left V 4 bases short and J 5 bases short, with 5 bases between. In germline, CDR1 is SSHAT, CDR2 FNYEAQ (reference sequence). The length of the CDR3 is 12 residues. This CDR3 reads CASSSRTGELFF. CDR3 nucleotides: TGTGCCAGCAGCTCCCGAACCGGGGAGCTGTTTTTT.

The V gene is TRBV28, the J gene TRBJ2-1; unclear D gene. Deletions cut 3 bases from V and 0 bases from J, with 15 bases between. The CDR3 contains 17 residues. Germline loops: CDR1 MDHEN, CDR2 SYDVKM. CDR3 in amino acids: CASSFDLTTYSYNEQFF. The CDR3 nucleotides are TGTGCCAGCAGTTTTGATCTCACAACTTACTCCTACAATGAGCAGTTCTTC.

The chain combines TRBV4-1 with TRBJ2-1; D gene uncertain. This CDR3 spans 13 amino acids. The V and J ends lost 0 bases and 9 bases respectively, with 9 bases between them. The germline gives CDR1 MGHRA, CDR2 YSYEKL. CDR3 sequence: CASSQDRRLEQFF. The CDR3 DNA follows: TGCGCCAGCAGCCAAGACAGGCGTCTTGAGCAGTTCTTC.

The table lists this clone with a count of one. The chain links TRBV27 to TRBJ2-1; D uncertain. V lost 3 bases and J 8 bases, leaving 14 bases between the germline ends. Germline CDR1 is MNHEY and CDR2 is SMNVEV (reference sequence). The CDR3 consists of 14 residues. CDR3 residues: CASSLVLPGDEQFF. The CDR3 DNA follows: TGTGCCAGCAGTTTGGTACTACCTGGGGATGAGCAGTTCTTC.

V is TRBV15 and J is TRBJ1-3, with 9 bases fitting TRBD1. This CDR3 contains 16 residues. Losses at the gene ends were 1 base for V and 7 bases for J; bases not matched to a gene: 8. The germline gives CDR1 LNHNV, CDR2 YYDKDF (reference sequence). The CDR3 loop reads CATSRVGQGLSNTIYF. CDR3 nucleotides: TGTGCCACCAGCAGAGTAGGACAGGGGCTATCTAACACCATATATTTT.

The chain links TRBV6-5 to TRBJ2-1, with D unclear. V was shortened by 10 bases and J by 12 bases, with 25 bases between the two germline ends. CDR1 and CDR2 from the germline V gene are MNHEY and SVGAGI. The CDR3 extends over 14 amino acids. The DNA of the CDR3 is TGTGCCACCAGCAGTATGGACCCGGGTGGTGGGCAGTTCTTC. Protein product: CATSSMDPGGGQFF.

J is TRBJ2-7 and V is TRBV19; possibly TRBD1 or TRBD2 for D (5 bases each). Per the germline V gene, CDR1 is LNHDA and CDR2 is SQIVND (reference sequence). The V gene lost 6 bases and the J gene lost 3 bases, with 12 bases spanning the gap. The CDR3 length is 13 residues. CDR3 DNA: TGTGCCAGTAGCCACGGGACGGACTACGAGCAGTACTTC. Amino acid sequence: CASSHGTDYEQYF.

This sequence joins TRBV27 and TRBJ2-2, with 9 bases that match TRBD1. V shed 3 bases, J shed 4 bases, and the junction held 6 bases outside the gene matches. Germline-derived CDR1 and CDR2 are MNHEY and SMNVEV (reference sequence). CDR3 length: 16 amino acids. CDR3 sequence (DNA): TGTGCCAGCAGTTTTTTACAGGGGGCAAGCACCGGGGAGCTGTTTTTT. It is translated as CASSFLQGASTGELFF.

This clone came up once. The CDR3, as DNA: TGTGCCAGCTCACCACGGCCCGGGGGGCAGACTGGTTCCTACGAGCAGTACTTC. It encodes CASSPRPGGQTGSYEQYF. The rearrangement uses TRBV18 and TRBJ2-7; tentative D call: TRBD2 (7 bases). The CDR3 runs to 18 residues. Per germline, CDR1 KGHSH and CDR2 LQKENI. Trimming took off 1 base at V and 1 base at J, with 20 bases between the two ends.

This chain joins TRBV27 and TRBJ2-7; 11 positions match TRBD1. The CDR3 has 13 amino acids. Germline V CDR1 and CDR2: MNHEY, SMNVEV (reference sequence). V trimming: 8 bases; J trimming: 7 bases; junction bases outside the gene matches: 7. CDR3: CASAGGTGGEQYF. The CDR3 nucleotides read TGTGCCAGCGCCGGAGGGACAGGGGGAGAGCAGTACTTC.

The rearrangement uses TRBV27 and TRBJ2-5; D might be TRBD2 (6 bases). The length of the CDR3 is 14 residues. Germline CDR1 MNHEY, CDR2 SMNVEV (reference sequence). Deletions cut 7 bases from V and 4 bases from J, with 16 bases between. CDR3 loop: CASKAIAAGETQYF. The CDR3 DNA is TGTGCCAGCAAGGCTATAGCGGCGGGAGAGACCCAGTACTTC.

The V gene is TRBV7-9, the J gene TRBJ2-7; perhaps TRBD1 as D (5 bases). V was shortened by 6 bases and J by 4 bases, with 13 bases between the two germline ends. Germline CDR1 reads SEHNR; CDR2 reads FQNEAQ (reference sequence). The CDR3 contains 13 residues. The CDR3 region has the DNA TGTGCCAGCAGTCCGACAGAGAGGTACGAGCAGTACTTC. Its translation: CASSPTERYEQYF.

The CDR3 DNA sequence: TGTGCCACCCAACTAGGGGGCGGATACACTGAAGCTTTCTTT. It translates to CATQLGGGYTEAFF. This rearrangement joins TRBV27 to TRBJ1-1, with 7 bases identical to TRBD1. From germline, CDR1 is MNHEY and CDR2 SMNVEV (reference sequence). This CDR3 comprises 14 residues. With V trimmed by 10 bases and J by 3 bases, 11 bases remained unmatched.

A few counts support this clone. The chain couples TRBV28 to TRBJ1-1; the match to TRBD1 covers 12 bases. With 6 bases clipped from V and 2 bases from J, the junction kept 7 bases outside the gene matches. The V gene's germline CDR1 is MDHEN and CDR2 SYDVKM. This CDR3 contains 16 residues. DNA of the CDR3: TGTGCCAGCAGGTACACCGGGACAGGGGGCAACACTGAAGCTTTCTTT. Protein: CASRYTGTGGNTEAFF.

The rearrangement uses TRBV11-2 and TRBJ2-5; 10 bases align to TRBD1. This CDR3 has 16 residues. Trimming took 4 bases from V and 3 from J; bases not matched to a gene: 8. In germline, CDR1 is SGHAT, CDR2 FQNNGV. The CDR3 sequence: CASSYSRDRGKETQYF. CDR3 bases: TGTGCCAGCAGCTATTCCCGGGACAGGGGAAAAGAGACCCAGTACTTC.

The chain uses TRBV11-2 and TRBJ2-7; 9 bases are a match to TRBD2. V lost 3 bases and J lost 0; bases outside the gene matches: 3. The CDR3 sequence is 15 residues long. The germline V gene has CDR1 SGHAT and CDR2 FQNNGV. For the CDR3, the DNA is TGTGCCAGCAGCTTTTCACTAGCGGGCTCCTACGAGCAGTACTTC. Translation gives CASSFSLAGSYEQYF.